The rows below give T cell receptor beta chains drawn from one sample of a study of brain T cells in children with intractable seizures. Data came from immunoSEQ multiplex PCR; TCRdb stores just in-frame clones and leaves some out. Of just under 65,000 clones listed, about 96% are singletons. Sequenced material: peripheral blood, taken at surgery. These receptors all stem from a boy under two years old with focal cortical dysplasia and intractable seizures. CDR3s include the opening cysteine and the closing phenylalanine or tryptophan. Fields, in order: D gene, V gene, J gene, clone size, CDR3 protein, CDR3 DNA. The D gene is left open where the match is weak. Expanded clones get a size class; other rows say once, few or many, or leave the size out.

D: .
V: TRBV23-1
J: TRBJ2-7
size: once
CDR3: CASSQNLARPRGLGNPFYEQYF
DNA: TGCGCCAGCAGTCAAAACCTCGCTCGCCCCCGGGGTTTAGGTAACCCTTTCTACGAGCAGTACTTC

D: .
V: TRBV2
J: TRBJ2-3
size: .
CDR3: CASRWSQVTDTQYF
DNA: TGTGCCAGCAGATGGTCGCAAGTCACAGATACGCAGTATTTT

D: TRBD1
V: TRBV2
J: TRBJ2-2
size: .
CDR3: CASSWGRTGAPNTGELFF
DNA: TGTGCCAGCAGTTGGGGCAGGACAGGCGCTCCGAACACCGGGGAGCTGTTTTTT

D: TRBD1
V: TRBV6-1
J: TRBJ1-2
size: .
CDR3: CASSERTGGDYGYTF
DNA: TGTGCCAGCAGTGAGCGGACAGGGGGGGACTATGGCTACACCTTC

D: .
V: TRBV24-1
J: TRBJ2-5
size: .
CDR3: CATSDFRGSSGGETQYF
DNA: TGTGCCACCAGTGATTTCCGGGGGTCCTCCGGGGGAGAGACCCAGTACTTC

D: TRBD1
V: TRBV7-9
J: TRBJ1-2
size: .
CDR3: CASSLGTGQGAGYTF
DNA: TGTGCCAGCAGCTTAGGAACAGGACAGGGGGCTGGCTACACCTTC

D: TRBD2
V: TRBV7-8
J: TRBJ2-1
size: once
CDR3: CASRPPGLTSNEQFF
DNA: TGTGCCAGCAGACCACCGGGACTAACGTCCAATGAGCAGTTCTTC

D: .
V: TRBV5-1
J: TRBJ1-2
size: .
CDR3: CASTPDGDYGYTF
DNA: TGCGCCAGCACCCCGGACGGAGACTATGGCTACACCTTC

D: .
V: TRBV5-8
J: TRBJ2-3
size: .
CDR3: CASSLGAGATDTQYF
DNA: TGTGCCAGCAGCTTAGGGGCGGGGGCCACAGATACGCAGTATTTT

D: TRBD1
V: TRBV13
J: TRBJ1-6
size: .
CDR3: CASSYTGADYLNSPLHF
DNA: TGTGCCAGCAGCTACACAGGGGCAGATTATCTTAATTCACCCCTCCACTTT

D: TRBD1
V: TRBV6-5
J: TRBJ2-3
size: .
CDR3: CASGGQGTTDTQYF
DNA: TGTGCCAGCGGAGGACAGGGGACCACAGATACGCAGTATTTT

D: TRBD1
V: TRBV4-3
J: TRBJ1-2
size: .
CDR3: CASSQEFLTGAIYGYTF
DNA: TGCGCCAGCAGCCAAGAATTTCTGACAGGGGCTATCTATGGCTACACCTTC

D: .
V: TRBV6-5
J: TRBJ2-2
size: .
CDR3: CASSYSTGWAGELFF
DNA: TGTGCCAGCAGTTACTCGACGGGTTGGGCCGGGGAGCTGTTTTTT

D: .
V: TRBV4-3
J: TRBJ1-2
size: .
CDR3: CASSQDLVDGEINYGYTF
DNA: TGCGCCAGCAGCCAAGATCTCGTCGACGGGGAGATTAACTATGGCTACACCTTC

D: .
V: TRBV10-3
J: TRBJ1-3
size: .
CDR3: CAIGESAFSGNTIYF
DNA: TGTGCCATCGGGGAGTCGGCGTTCTCTGGAAACACCATATATTTT

D: .
V: TRBV4-1
J: TRBJ2-7
size: .
CDR3: CASSPRRTVFEQYF
DNA: TGCGCCAGCAGCCCTCGGAGGACAGTTTTCGAGCAGTACTTC

D: .
V: TRBV7-2
J: TRBJ2-7
size: .
CDR3: CASSLALRAHEQYF
DNA: TGTGCCAGCAGCTTAGCGCTACGGGCCCACGAGCAGTACTTC

D: TRBD2
V: TRBV24-1
J: TRBJ2-1
size: .
CDR3: CATSDLGSGRANEQFF
DNA: TGTGCCACCAGTGATTTGGGTAGCGGGAGAGCCAATGAGCAGTTCTTC

D: .
V: TRBV9
J: TRBJ2-1
size: .
CDR3: CASSVGSAYYNEQFF
DNA: TGTGCCAGCAGCGTAGGAAGCGCATACTACAATGAGCAGTTCTTC

D: .
V: TRBV6-6
J: TRBJ1-3
size: .
CDR3: CASSYPSSSGNTIYF
DNA: TGTGCCAGCAGTTATCCGTCGAGCTCTGGAAACACCATATATTTT

D: .
V: TRBV7-2
J: TRBJ1-1
size: .
CDR3: CASSLAGTTNTEAFF
DNA: TGTGCCAGCAGCTTAGCGGGGACTACTAACACTGAAGCTTTCTTT

D: TRBD1
V: TRBV27
J: TRBJ2-7
size: .
CDR3: CASSSGQGLYEQYF
DNA: TGTGCCAGCAGTTCGGGACAGGGGCTCTACGAGCAGTACTTC

D: .
V: TRBV14
J: TRBJ1-2
size: .
CDR3: CASSDTAGSYGYTF
DNA: TGTGCCAGCAGCGATACCGCAGGGTCCTATGGCTACACCTTC

D: .
V: TRBV19
J: TRBJ1-3
size: .
CDR3: CASSTLWSHSGNTIYF
DNA: TGTGCCAGTAGCACCCTCTGGTCTCACTCTGGAAACACCATATATTTT

D: TRBD2
V: TRBV19
J: TRBJ2-1
size: .
CDR3: CASSITSGPNEQFF
DNA: TGTGCCAGTAGTATCACTAGCGGACCAAATGAGCAGTTCTTC

D: .
V: TRBV27
J: TRBJ1-2
size: .
CDR3: CASSSQGYGYTF
DNA: TGTGCCAGCAGTTCACAGGGATATGGCTACACCTTC

D: .
V: TRBV4-2
J: TRBJ2-5
size: .
CDR3: CASSQEPGHETQYF
DNA: TGTGCCAGCAGCCAAGAGCCGGGGCATGAGACCCAGTACTTC

D: .
V: TRBV5-1
J: TRBJ2-2
size: .
CDR3: CASSLDVAANTGELFF
DNA: TGCGCCAGCAGCTTGGATGTGGCAGCGAACACCGGGGAGCTGTTTTTT

D: .
V: TRBV6-1
J: TRBJ1-6
size: .
CDR3: CASSETGSNSPLHF
DNA: TGTGCCAGCAGTGAGACAGGTAGTAATTCACCCCTCCACTTT

D: TRBD2
V: TRBV6-1
J: TRBJ2-6
size: .
CDR3: CASSVGTSGNSGANVLTF
DNA: TGTGCCAGCAGTGTTGGGACTAGCGGAAACTCTGGGGCCAACGTCCTGACTTTC

D: TRBD2
V: TRBV4-1
J: TRBJ2-3
size: .
CDR3: CASSQELAGGTDTQYF
DNA: TGCGCCAGCAGCCAAGAACTAGCGGGGGGCACAGATACGCAGTATTTT

D: .
V: TRBV5-5
J: TRBJ2-5
size: .
CDR3: CASSTIGGATETQYF
DNA: TGTGCCAGCAGCACGATAGGCGGGGCCACAGAGACCCAGTACTTC

D: .
V: TRBV7-2
J: TRBJ2-7
size: .
CDR3: CASSLDGGGEQYF
DNA: TGTGCCAGCAGCTTAGATGGCGGAGGGGAGCAGTACTTC

D: TRBD1
V: TRBV10-3
J: TRBJ2-7
size: .
CDR3: CAISRDREHEQYF
DNA: TGTGCCATCAGTCGGGACAGGGAGCACGAGCAGTACTTC

D: .
V: TRBV12-3/TRBV12-4
J: TRBJ2-5
size: .
CDR3: CASSLPPETQYF
DNA: TGTGCCAGCAGTTTGCCTCCGGAGACCCAGTACTTC

D: .
V: TRBV7-2
J: TRBJ1-4
size: .
CDR3: CASSTGEKLFF
DNA: TGTGCCAGCAGTACAGGGGAAAAACTGTTTTTT

D: TRBD2
V: TRBV4-3
J: TRBJ2-1
size: once
CDR3: CASSQDVAGGGYNEQFF
DNA: TGCGCCAGCAGCCAAGATGTTGCGGGAGGGGGTTACAATGAGCAGTTCTTC

D: TRBD2
V: TRBV19
J: TRBJ2-7
size: .
CDR3: CASSIPGLAPYEQYF
DNA: TGTGCCAGTAGTATACCGGGACTAGCCCCCTACGAGCAGTACTTC

D: .
V: TRBV12-1
J: TRBJ2-4
size: once
CDR3: CASSLLAVGLAKNIQYF
DNA: TGTGCCAGCAGCTTACTAGCCGTGGGATTAGCCAAAAACATTCAGTACTTC

D: .
V: TRBV7-2
J: TRBJ2-7
size: once
CDR3: CASSLWPGYEQYF
DNA: TGTGCCAGCAGCTTATGGCCCGGGTACGAGCAGTACTTC

D: .
V: TRBV5-1
J: TRBJ2-3
size: once
CDR3: CASSYRQGTDTQYF
DNA: TGCGCCAGCAGCTACAGACAGGGCACAGATACGCAGTATTTT

D: TRBD1
V: TRBV6-2/TRBV6-3
J: TRBJ1-1
size: .
CDR3: CASSWTGGRAFF
DNA: TGTGCCAGCAGTTGGACAGGGGGAAGAGCTTTCTTT

D: TRBD1
V: TRBV6-5
J: TRBJ1-2
size: .
CDR3: CASRNGTGQHYGYTF
DNA: TGTGCCAGCCGAAACGGGACAGGGCAGCACTATGGCTACACCTTC